In its sample, the clone carrying this T cell receptor (beta chain) was seen a few times. The target antigen is unknown. CD4+ T cells that had been cultured provided DNA sequenced with the Oncomine TCR Beta short-read assay. Someone extracted genomic DNA from cultured CD4+ T cells. TCRdb passed the PCR reads through MiXCR, listing each CDR3 protein once. This sample has fewer than 20,000 distinct CDR3 sequences, with about 42% found just once. The entry originates in a study of vaccination and CD4 T cells after COVID-19. Findings and limits, study-wide: Within the convalescent patients, a median roughly 87% of the SARS-CoV-2-reactive clones were ones that appeared only post-vaccination. The rise in median SARS-CoV-2-reactive clonotypes, from around 19 to 38, was not significant.

The treatment was: roughly 10-day PBMC culture with coronavirus spike peptide pools or control peptides (ViraFEST assay). TCRs were sequenced by ViraFEST after antigen-specific T cells had been expanded with peptide pools. The CDR3 covers 16 residues. Per germline, CDR1 DFQATT and CDR2 SNEGSKA (reference sequence). Trimming cost V 5 bases and J 4 bases, with 20 bases left between them. The chain combines TRBV20-1 with TRBJ1-4, with a tentative D call TRBD1 (5 bases). Here the sequenced sample was CD4+ T cells from blood, cultured in vitro, taken before SARS-CoV-2 vaccination. This sequence originates from a human donor who received a COVID-19 vaccine. The CDR3 reads CSARPFMGEDNEKLFF. As DNA, the CDR3 is TGCAGTGCTCGCCCCTTCATGGGGGAAGATAATGAAAAACTGTTTTTT.